This TCR beta chain came from a study of OX40 agonist ivuxolimab in advanced cancers. On the study more broadly: Patients were given ivuxolimab, an antibody that agonizes OX40 (CD134). Every 2 weeks, ivuxolimab was infused into the patients intravenously at between 0.01 and 10 mg/kg.

Generated by immunoSEQ multiplex PCR, the TCRdb table keeps only in-frame clones and is missing some. Of 35,000 to 45,000 clones in the sample, about 90% were seen once. This clone was picked up a small number of times. The antigen remains unidentified. Whole-study findings and limits: Dose levels from 0.1 to 3.0 mg/kg saw CD4+ and CD8+ blood T cells expand clonally by week 6.

Trimming took off 3 bases at V and 9 bases at J, with 9 bases between the two ends. Germline V lookup: CDR1 DFQATT, CDR2 SNEGSKA (reference sequence). This CDR3 comprises 11 residues. The source was CD4+ or CD8+ T cells sorted from blood, collected in a trial of the OX40 agonist ivuxolimab. The origin of this receptor is an adult with an advanced solid tumor such as melanoma, head and neck, liver or kidney cancer. The chain has TRBV20-1 and TRBJ2-1; the D is unclear. CDR3 in amino acids: CSASYGVEQFF. The DNA of the CDR3 is TGCAGTGCTAGCTATGGAGTTGAGCAGTTCTTC.